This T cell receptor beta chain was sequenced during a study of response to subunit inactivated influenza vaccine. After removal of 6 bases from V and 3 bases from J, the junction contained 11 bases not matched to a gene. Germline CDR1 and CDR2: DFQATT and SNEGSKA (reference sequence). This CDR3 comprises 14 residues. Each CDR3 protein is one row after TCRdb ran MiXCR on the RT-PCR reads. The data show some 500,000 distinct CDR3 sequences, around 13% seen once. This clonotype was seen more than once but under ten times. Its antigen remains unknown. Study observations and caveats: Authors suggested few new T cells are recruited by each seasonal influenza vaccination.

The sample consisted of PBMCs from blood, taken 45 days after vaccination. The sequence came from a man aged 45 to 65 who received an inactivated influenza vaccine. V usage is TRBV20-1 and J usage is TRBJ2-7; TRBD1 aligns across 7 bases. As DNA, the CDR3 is TGCAGTGCCCAGGTCGGGACAGTTGGCTACGAGCAGTACTTC. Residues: CSAQVGTVGYEQYF.